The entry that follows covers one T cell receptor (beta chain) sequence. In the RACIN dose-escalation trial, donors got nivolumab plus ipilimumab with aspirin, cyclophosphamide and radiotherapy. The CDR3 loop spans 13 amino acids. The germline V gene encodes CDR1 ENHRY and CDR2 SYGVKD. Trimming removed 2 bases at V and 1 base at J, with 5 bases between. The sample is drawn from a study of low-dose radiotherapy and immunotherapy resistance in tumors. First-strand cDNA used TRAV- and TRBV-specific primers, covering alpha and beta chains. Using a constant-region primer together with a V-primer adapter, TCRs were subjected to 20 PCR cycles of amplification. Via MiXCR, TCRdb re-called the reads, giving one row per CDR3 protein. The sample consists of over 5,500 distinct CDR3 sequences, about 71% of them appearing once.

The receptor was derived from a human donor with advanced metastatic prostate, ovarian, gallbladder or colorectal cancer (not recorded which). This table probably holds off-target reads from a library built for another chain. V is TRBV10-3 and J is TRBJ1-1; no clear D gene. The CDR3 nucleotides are TGTGCCATCAGTGAGAGCCCGAACACTGAAGCTTTCTTT. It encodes CAISESPNTEAFF.